This T cell receptor (beta chain) stems from a study of blood T cell repertoires in COVID-19 (dated by TCRdb to between 2020 and 2021). In terms of the full investigation: Collaborator samples came from the United States, Italy and Spain and covered acute and convalescent phases of COVID-19. The prospective study material was composed of cDNA or gDNA derived from T cells, B-cell-depleted T cells, or PBMCs. Subjects who had been exposed to COVID-19, were actively infected with it, or had recovered from it provided the deeply sampled blood TCRbeta repertoires that made up the dataset. The repertoires were made available in a free public database intended to serve as a resource for research on the immune response to SARS-CoV-2. The samples were drawn from the first 160 participants of the ongoing ImmuneRACE study and from under 1,500 subjects provided by 6 global collaborators. Nearly every sample came with metadata listing a de-identified subject ID, COVID-19 status, age in years and sex. Where HLA class I and class II types were available, the types were taken from metadata supplied by the sample provider, not from assay-based typing.

Trimming leaves V shorter by 8 bases and J shorter by 6 bases, with the junction holding 3 bases beyond the gene matches. CDR1 and CDR2 were assigned from the germline V gene as ENHRY and SYGVKD. From the cysteine up to the phenylalanine, the CDR3 has a length of 12 residues. This entry keeps only the CDR3 DNA: 36 bases, framed from base 1. This clone was counted a few times. Its antigen specificity is not known. No per-base quality is available; no much larger clone lies one base away. Summary of the overall study and its limitations: The amount of clinical and demographic metadata varied by source and participant and was provided uncurated.

TCRbeta CDR3 regions were amplified from genomic DNA using the immunoSEQ Assay, a bias-controlled multiplex PCR. The original methods were these. Nucleated cell counts per sample were estimated from amplification of reference gene primers within the assay. Sequence reads were collapsed and filtered to measure the absolute abundance of every unique TCRbeta CDR3 rearrangement. For each sample, productive Simpson clonality was calculated as the square root of Simpson's diversity index over productive rearrangements. Entries here come from immuneACCESS through TCRdb and include only in-frame sequences with V and J called. Some clones fail to appear in such tables; in the studies checked, an unresolved V gene covers under half of the shortfall, and the cause of the remainder is unknown. D and trimming come from the DNA, and the V and J calls and clone size come from that table. Within this sample are roughly 150,000 clones, with around 85% of them counted one time only. The ten largest make up approximately 11% of the sample.

Collaborating institutions collected whole blood in K2EDTA tubes following their own protocols. For TCRbeta analysis, collaborator samples were shipped as frozen whole blood, as isolated PBMCs, or as DNA extracted from either sample type. The chain is encoded by TRBV10-3 joined to TRBJ2-3; 9 middle bases align to TRBD2. Material for sequencing was peripheral blood. This receptor was obtained from a man in his sixties with active or convalescent COVID-19. DNA sequence: TGTGCCATCCGCGGGGGGGAGGATACGCAGTATTTT. This is translated as CAIRGGEDTQYF.